These 22 T cell receptor beta chains were all obtained from the same sample, sequenced in a study of neurological immune-mediated disorders (dated by TCRdb to about 2019). Library prep was done by 5' RACE. The sequencing machine was an Illumina HiSeq 2500. Using fastp at Q25 and MiXCR, TCRdb reprocessed the public reads and kept productive beta chains. Each CDR3 protein gets just one entry, which takes the most common genes and DNA from the rows behind it. In all, the sample holds more than 40,000 distinct CDR3 sequences, and under 3.5% of those were seen once. The ten largest clones capture over 13% of the sample. Sequenced input: PBMCs. The receptors originated from a woman aged 50 to 60 with multiple sclerosis.

The chain uses TRBV12-3 or TRBV12-4 and TRBJ1-1; D call uncertain. V was trimmed by 3 bases and J by 1 base, leaving 6 bases between them. This CDR3 contains 13 residues. The CDR3 reads CASSLRRNTEAFF. CDR3 nucleotide sequence: TGTGCCAGCAGTTTGAGGAGGAACACTGAAGCTTTCTTT.

This clonotype was found many times. The V call is TRBV5-1, the J call TRBJ2-1, with 8 bases aligning to TRBD2. The CDR3 sequence is 15 residues long. V shed 1 base and J 2 bases; nucleotides not matched to a gene: 2. Per the germline V gene, CDR1 is SGHRS and CDR2 is YFSETQ. This chain's CDR3 is CASSLTSGTYNEQFF. CDR3 in DNA: TGCGCCAGCAGCTTGACTAGCGGAACCTACAATGAGCAGTTCTTC.

This clonotype was observed many times. The chain has TRBV4-2 and TRBJ2-2, with D possibly matching TRBD2 (5 bases). Germline CDR1 is LGHNA and CDR2 is YNFKEQ. This CDR3 has 13 amino acids. The V and J ends lost 1 base and 6 bases respectively, with 6 bases between them. The CDR3 DNA reads as TGTGCCAGCAGCCAAGGGGAGTCCGGGGAGCTGTTTTTT. Translating it yields CASSQGESGELFF.

This clonotype has ten or more counts. This chain joins TRBV12-3 or TRBV12-4 and TRBJ1-4; 9 bases agree with TRBD1. With 5 bases clipped from V and 6 bases from J, the junction kept 7 bases outside the gene matches. This CDR3 contains 15 residues. The CDR3 sequence: CASSPGDRAHEKLFF. The CDR3 DNA reads TGTGCCAGCAGTCCGGGGGACAGGGCGCATGAAAAACTGTTTTTT.

This clonotype was seen ten or more times. This chain joins TRBV5-1 and TRBJ1-5; D perhaps matches TRBD1 (5 bases). V lost 3 bases and J lost 0, with 10 bases in between. Germline V CDR1 and CDR2: SGHRS, YFSETQ. CDR3 size: 15 residues. This CDR3 reads CASSSGGTSNQPQHF. CDR3 DNA: TGCGCCAGCAGCTCCGGGGGGACTAGCAATCAGCCCCAGCATTTT.

This clonotype was seen a handful of times. The rearrangement links TRBV7-9 to TRBJ2-7, with TRBD1 identical over 10 bases. J lost 6 bases, V lost 3 bases, and 2 bases had no gene match. This CDR3 is built from 13 residues. Germline V gives CDR1 SEHNR, CDR2 FQNEAQ (reference sequence). The CDR3 bases are TGTGCCAGCAGCTTCCGGGACAGGGGCGAGCAGTACGTC. It encodes CASSFRDRGEQYV.

This clonotype was found many times. The chain recombines TRBV5-1 with TRBJ2-2; 10 positions agree with TRBD2. The junction had 5 bases not matched to a gene; V was cut back by 0 bases and J by 6 bases. This CDR3 has 16 amino acids. Germline CDR1 SGHRS, CDR2 YFSETQ. The CDR3 sequence is CASSLVASGGSGELFF. DNA for the CDR3: TGCGCCAGCAGCTTGGTAGCTAGCGGGGGCTCCGGGGAGCTGTTTTTT.

This clonotype was detected many times. This sequence joins TRBV6-5 and TRBJ2-7; 9 nucleotides match TRBD2. Germline CDR1 and CDR2: MNHEY and SVGAGI. With 0 bases clipped from V and 6 bases from J, the junction kept 18 bases outside the gene matches. The CDR3 has 19 amino acids. The CDR3 protein is CASSYSIPAGGVRRREQYF. The DNA for the CDR3 is TGTGCCAGCAGTTACTCGATTCCCGCGGGAGGGGTCCGAAGGCGCGAGCAGTACTTC.

There are many counts of this clonotype. This chain links TRBV5-6 with TRBJ1-1; D gene unclear. Germline loops: CDR1 SGHDT, CDR2 YYEEEE. The V and J ends lost 3 bases and 1 base respectively, with 10 bases between them. The CDR3 spans 14 residues. CDR3 in DNA: TGTGCCAGCAGCTCATGGACGGGGAACACTGAAGCTTTCTTT. Its translation: CASSSWTGNTEAFF.

This clonotype was detected ten times or more. This chain links TRBV21-1 with TRBJ2-5; the tabulated D call, TRBD1, remains unverified against the DNA. TRBV21-1 is shown as a pseudogene. The CDR3 consists of 16 residues. The CDR3 DNA follows: TGTGCCAGCAGCAAAGTAGGGGGGCACAACCAAGAGACCCAGTACTTC. Protein: CASSKVGGHNQETQYF.

This clonotype was seen ten or more times. V and J are TRBV5-1 and TRBJ2-7; perhaps TRBD2 as D (6 bases). V lost 0 bases and J 6 bases, leaving 7 bases between the germline ends. The germline gives CDR1 SGHRS, CDR2 YFSETQ. The CDR3 sequence is 12 residues long. CDR3 sequence (DNA): TGCGCCAGCAGCTTGGAGGGAGGCGAGCAGTACTTC. It yields the protein CASSLEGGEQYF.

This clonotype was counted ten times or more. This sequence joins TRBV5-1 and TRBJ2-7; unclear D gene. Germline lookup yields CDR1 SGHRS and CDR2 YFSETQ. Deletions cut 4 bases from V and 0 bases from J, with 5 bases between. The CDR3 is made up of 12 amino acids. The DNA of the CDR3 is TGCGCCAGCAGCGCGTCCTCCTACGAGCAGTACTTC. Encoded protein: CASSASSYEQYF.

The sample holds many counts of this clonotype. This rearrangement joins TRBV12-3 or TRBV12-4 to TRBJ1-1, with a weak D call TRBD1 (6 bases). The CDR3 consists of 13 residues. V gave up 6 bases and J gave up 1 base, with 9 bases separating them. The CDR3 spells CASRQTGNTEAFF. Here the CDR3 DNA reads TGTGCCAGCAGACAGACAGGGAACACTGAAGCTTTCTTT.

This clonotype was recorded many times. V is TRBV6-2 or TRBV6-3 and J is TRBJ2-3; no firm D call. CDR1 and CDR2 (germline): MNHEY, SVGEGT. V lost 10 bases and J lost 1, with 12 bases in between. The CDR3 has 13 amino acids. For the CDR3, the DNA is TGTGCCATTGAAAGGGCCGGCACAGATACGCAGTATTTT. It is translated as CAIERAGTDTQYF.

This clonotype showed up many times. The chain uses TRBV9 and TRBJ1-3; a possible D gene is TRBD1 (6 bases). This CDR3 region has 16 residues. The germline V gene has CDR1 SGDLS and CDR2 YYNGEE. Between the trimmed V and J ends, which lost 4 bases and 0 bases, there was a span of 14 bases. DNA of the CDR3: TGTGCCAGCAGCTCCCGACAGGCCTACTCTGGAAACACCATATATTTT. It specifies CASSSRQAYSGNTIYF. Drawing the rest from reference TRBV9 and TRBJ1-3, the complete variable domain is DSGVTQTPKHLITATGQRVTLRCSPRSGDLSVYWYQQSLDQGLQFLIQYYNGEERAKGNILERFSAQQFPDLHSELNLSSLELGDSALYFCASSSRQAYSGNTIYFGEGSWLTVV.

This clonotype was detected ten times or more. This chain joins TRBV5-1 and TRBJ2-5, with TRBD1 matching 9 bases. Unmatched junction bases numbered 12, after V lost 4 bases and J lost 2 bases. Germline values: CDR1 SGHRS, CDR2 YFSETQ. The CDR3 runs 17 residues. CDR3 sequence: CASSVRDRAGAQETQYF. The CDR3 DNA is TGCGCCAGCAGCGTCCGGGACAGGGCGGGGGCGCAAGAGACCCAGTACTTC.

This clonotype was recorded at least ten times. The chain recombines TRBV6-1 with TRBJ2-1, with D possibly TRBD2 on 6 matching bases. Trimming removed 5 bases from V and 7 bases from J, with 15 bases in between. Per germline, CDR1 MNHNS and CDR2 SASEGT. This CDR3 comprises 14 residues. The DNA for the CDR3 is TGTGCCAGCAGTATAACGGGACGGGAGAATGAGCAGTTCTTC. Protein sequence: CASSITGRENEQFF.

This clonotype was detected ten times or more. V gene TRBV20-1 combines with J gene TRBJ1-1; D call uncertain. The CDR3 length is 13 residues. Germline assignment: CDR1 DFQATT and CDR2 SNEGSKA (reference sequence). The V end lost 3 bases, the J end lost 4 bases, and 12 bases lay between the germline ends. The CDR3 sequence: CSASPLSGTEAFF. The CDR3 DNA is TGCAGTGCTAGCCCGTTAAGCGGCACTGAAGCTTTCTTT.

This clonotype was seen repeatedly, ten times or more. V and J are TRBV5-1 and TRBJ2-7; 8 bases match TRBD2. The V segment lost 6 bases and the J segment 2 bases; nucleotides outside the gene matches: 7. Germline lookup yields CDR1 SGHRS and CDR2 YFSETQ. This CDR3 is 14 amino acids long. The CDR3 DNA sequence: TGCGCCAGCACCCCCTCGGGGGGGCCCTACGAGCAGTACTTC. Residues: CASTPSGGPYEQYF.

The table lists this clonotype with many counts. The chain uses TRBV10-3 and TRBJ2-1; TRBD2 matches 9 bases. Germline CDR1 ENHRY, CDR2 SYGVKD. CDR3 length equals 17 residues. V trimming: 0 bases; J trimming: 9 bases; junction bases outside the gene matches: 12. CDR3 sequence: CAISESTGSGRDGEQFF. The CDR3 DNA is TGTGCCATCAGTGAGTCGACTGGTAGCGGGAGAGACGGTGAGCAGTTCTTC.

This clonotype was seen at least ten times. CDR3 sequence: CSARPSFPDTQYF. The CDR3 DNA reads TGCAGTGCTAGACCTAGTTTCCCGGATACGCAGTATTTT. This chain joins TRBV20-1 and TRBJ2-3; D call uncertain. Germline V CDR1 and CDR2: DFQATT, SNEGSKA (reference sequence). Trimming took off 2 bases at V and 6 bases at J, with 12 bases between the two ends. The CDR3 length is 13 residues.

At least ten counts were recorded for this clonotype. The gene calls are TRBV9 and TRBJ2-3; possible D gene TRBD2, 7 bases. This CDR3 is 16 amino acids long. Germline assignment: CDR1 SGDLS and CDR2 YYNGEE. V lost 3 bases and J lost 1, with 15 bases in between. CDR3 in DNA: TGTGCCAGCAGCGCTCAAGGGGGGGTGCGCACAGATACGCAGTATTTT. Its translation is CASSAQGGVRTDTQYF.